The 26 T cell receptor beta chains reported below all come from one sample, sequenced in a study of OX40 agonist ivuxolimab in advanced cancers. Method: immunoSEQ multiplex PCR; TCRdb's copy keeps in-frame clones and lacks some. The sample holds 90,000 to 120,000 clones, approximately 90% seen once. The sequenced sample was CD4+ or CD8+ T cells sorted from blood, obtained in a trial of the OX40 agonist ivuxolimab. The source of these receptors is an adult with an advanced solid tumor such as melanoma, head and neck, liver or kidney cancer.

This rearrangement joins TRBV11-2 to TRBJ2-7, with 8 bases matching TRBD1. The CDR3 totals 14 residues. Looked up from germline, CDR1 is SGHAT and CDR2 is FQNNGV. V lost 1 base, J lost 7 bases, and 6 bases stayed unmatched. CDR3 sequence (DNA): TGTGCCAGCAGCTTAGTAACGAGACAGGGGGAGCAGTACTTC. It codes for CASSLVTRQGEQYF.

This rearrangement joins TRBV7-2 to TRBJ2-7; D not certain. Germline CDR1 is SGHTA and CDR2 is FQGNSA. Trimming shortened V by 3 bases and J by 5 bases, and 5 bases separated the two germline ends. The CDR3 is 11 residues long. The CDR3 bases are TGTGCCAGCAGCTTGCGCGACGAGCAGTACTTC. It specifies CASSLRDEQYF.

The rearrangement uses TRBV14 and TRBJ2-1; 10 bases agree with TRBD1. This CDR3 is built from 15 residues. J gave up 7 bases and V 4 bases, and 7 bases lay outside the gene matches. Per germline, CDR1 SGHDN and CDR2 FVKESK. The CDR3 DNA reads TGTGCCAGCAGCCCATCCTGGACAGGGGGAAATGAGCAGTTCTTC. Translation gives CASSPSWTGGNEQFF.

The J gene is TRBJ2-1, the V gene TRBV11-1; the match to TRBD1 covers 9 bases. Unmatched junction bases numbered 8, after V lost 5 bases and J lost 9 bases. This CDR3 region has 14 residues. Germline V CDR1 and CDR2: SGHAT, FQDESV (reference sequence). The CDR3 region is CASSPGTGNGEQFF. For the CDR3, the DNA is TGTGCCAGCAGCCCAGGGACAGGGAACGGTGAGCAGTTCTTC. The whole variable domain, remainder taken from reference TRBV11-1 and TRBJ2-1, is EAEVAQSPRYKITEKSQAVAFWCDPISGHATLYWYRQILGQGPELLVQFQDESVVDDSQLPKDRFSAERLKGVDSTLKIQPAELGDSAMYLCASSPGTGNGEQFFGPGTRLTVL.

This clone was counted once. The CDR3 DNA reads as TGTGCCAGTAGGGGTAGCGGGCCGAGCTCCTACAATGAGCAGTTCTTC. It codes for CASRGSGPSSYNEQFF. The chain uses TRBV19 and TRBJ2-1, with TRBD2 matching 7 bases. This CDR3 has 16 residues. Germline loops: CDR1 LNHDA, CDR2 SQIVND (reference sequence). After removal of 6 bases from V and 0 bases from J, the junction contained 8 bases not matched to a gene. The complete variable domain, with remaining parts taken from reference TRBV19 and TRBJ2-1, reads DGGITQSPKYLFRKEGQNVTLSCEQNLNHDAMYWYRQDPGQGLRLIYYSQIVNDFQKGDIAEGYSVSREKKESFPLTVTSAQKNPTAFYLCASRGSGPSSYNEQFFGPGTRLTVL.

This chain joins TRBV19 and TRBJ2-2; D perhaps matches TRBD2 (5 bases). The CDR3 consists of 15 residues. Per the germline V gene, CDR1 is LNHDA and CDR2 is SQIVND (reference sequence). V lost 4 bases to trimming and J lost 0 bases, with 9 bases between them. This CDR3 reads CASSNAGSNTGELFF. Here the CDR3 DNA reads TGTGCCAGTAGTAATGCGGGTTCGAACACCGGGGAGCTGTTTTTT.

The rearrangement uses TRBV7-9 and TRBJ1-1; the D is unclear. With 6 bases removed from V and 2 bases from J, the gap between germline ends came to 13 bases. Germline values: CDR1 SEHNR, CDR2 FQNEAQ (reference sequence). This CDR3 comprises 14 residues. As DNA, the CDR3 is TGTGCCAGCAGGAAAGCGGTCACAAACACTGAAGCTTTCTTT. Its protein product is CASRKAVTNTEAFF.

The chain couples TRBV5-3 to TRBJ1-4; 7 bases line up with TRBD1. TRBV5-3 is an open reading frame, and its role is uncertain. V shed 4 bases and J 5 bases; nucleotides not matched to a gene: 11. There are 16 residues in the CDR3. The CDR3 sequence: CARSLPRQGGNEKLFF. The CDR3 bases are TGTGCCAGAAGCCTGCCAAGACAGGGTGGGAATGAAAAACTGTTTTTT.

The chain has TRBV28 and TRBJ2-7; D not resolved. The V end lost 7 bases, the J end lost 3 bases, and 7 bases lay between the germline ends. The CDR3 has 11 residues. CDR1 and CDR2 from the germline V gene are MDHEN and SYDVKM. The CDR3 DNA reads TGTGCCAGCAAGTACAGCTACGAGCAGTACTTC. This gives the protein CASKYSYEQYF.

The chain has TRBV2 and TRBJ1-2, with TRBD1 matching over 9 bases. CDR3 size: 14 residues. J gave up 3 bases and V 6 bases, and 5 bases lay outside the gene matches. Germline loops: CDR1 SNHLY, CDR2 FYNNEI. The CDR3 DNA reads TGTGCCAGCAGGGCGGACAGGGGAGACTATGGCTACACCTTC. The encoded protein is CASRADRGDYGYTF.

The J gene is TRBJ1-1, the V gene TRBV28; 9 bases fit TRBD1. With 4 bases clipped from V and 4 bases from J, the junction kept 10 bases outside the gene matches. CDR3 length equals 16 residues. Germline CDR1 is MDHEN and CDR2 is SYDVKM. The CDR3 is CASSSPQKTGGTEAFF. As DNA, the CDR3 is TGTGCCAGCAGTTCGCCTCAGAAGACAGGGGGCACTGAAGCTTTCTTT.

This clone was seen once. The rearrangement uses TRBV5-1 and TRBJ2-1; TRBD1 or TRBD2 may be the D gene (5 bases each). V was cut by 0 bases and J by 12 bases, with 19 bases left in between. There are 15 residues in the CDR3. The V gene's germline CDR1 is SGHRS and CDR2 YFSETQ. The CDR3 DNA follows: TGCGCCAGCAGCTTGGTTGGGGGAGAAGTGGACGGGCAGTTCTTC. Residues: CASSLVGGEVDGQFF.

This clone was recorded once. The genes are TRBV7-2 and TRBJ2-5, with 7 bases aligning to TRBD2. CDR3 length: 15 residues. Germline V lookup: CDR1 SGHTA, CDR2 FQGNSA. V lost 3 bases to trimming and J lost 4 bases; unmatched junction nucleotides: 8. The CDR3 reads CASSLAGVVSETQYF. DNA of the CDR3: TGTGCCAGCAGCTTGGCGGGAGTAGTTTCAGAGACCCAGTACTTC.

This clone has a handful of counts. The chain combines TRBV6-4 with TRBJ1-5; D gene ambiguous. Germline V lookup: CDR1 MRHNA, CDR2 SNTAGT. CDR3 length: 13 amino acids. With 3 bases removed from V and 1 base from J, the gap between germline ends came to 4 bases. The CDR3 DNA reads TGTGCCAGCAGTGAGGAAAGCAATCAGCCCCAGCATTTT. It is translated as CASSEESNQPQHF.

On this clone: The same CDR3 arises from other DNA sequences in this sample as well. This chain uses TRBV19 with TRBJ1-5; 8 nucleotides line up with TRBD1. CDR3 length: 14 residues. Per germline, CDR1 LNHDA and CDR2 SQIVND (reference sequence). V was pared by 5 bases and J by 2 bases, with 2 bases of the junction left unmatched. Here the CDR3 DNA reads TGTGCCAGTAGTGGACAGGGTGGCAATCAGCCCCAGCATTTT. Amino acids: CASSGQGGNQPQHF.

The chain has TRBV19 and TRBJ2-7; 10 positions agree with TRBD2. The V and J ends lost 5 bases and 2 bases, in that order; junction bases with no gene match: 6. CDR1 LNHDA and CDR2 SQIVND come from the germline V gene (reference sequence). This CDR3 is 15 amino acids long. The CDR3 DNA reads TGTGCCAGTAGTCCTGCTAGCGGGGGCACCTACGAGCAGTACTTC. Its protein product is CASSPASGGTYEQYF.

The table lists this clone with a count of one. At one boundary the junction diverges from the germline segment, which might be a read error. V and J are TRBV5-6 and TRBJ2-3, with a possible D match to TRBD2 (6 bases). This CDR3 has 16 amino acids. The germline V gene encodes CDR1 SGHDT and CDR2 YYEEEE. The CDR3 is CASSLEGRWGTDTRYF. The CDR3 region has the DNA TGTGCCAGCAGCTTGGAGGGGAGGTGGGGCACAGATACGCGGTATTTT.

The V gene is TRBV6-6, the J gene TRBJ2-2, with unresolved D. V was trimmed by 4 bases and J by 4 bases, leaving 7 bases between them. Germline V gives CDR1 MNHNY, CDR2 SVGAGI (reference sequence). The CDR3 is made up of 13 amino acids. The CDR3 is CASSLVSTGELFF. As DNA, the CDR3 is TGTGCCAGCAGTTTGGTTTCCACCGGGGAGCTGTTTTTT.

V and J are TRBV28 and TRBJ2-7, with D unresolved. Germline assignment: CDR1 MDHEN and CDR2 SYDVKM. The CDR3 totals 12 residues. With 2 bases removed from V and 3 bases from J, the gap between germline ends came to 5 bases. CDR3 bases: TGTGCCAGCAGTTTAGGGATCTACGAGCAGTACTTC. It specifies CASSLGIYEQYF. Supplemented by reference TRBV28 and TRBJ2-7, the full variable domain reads DVKVTQSSRYLVKRTGEKVFLECVQDMDHENMFWYRQDPGLGLRLIYFSYDVKMKEKGDIPEGYSVSREKKERFSLILESASTNQTSMYLCASSLGIYEQYFGPGTRLTVT.

The chain recombines TRBV12-1 with TRBJ1-3; no check of the table's D call, TRBD1, against the DNA was made. TRBV12-1 is a pseudogene. The CDR3 contains 14 residues. The DNA of the CDR3 is TGTGCCAGCAGCTTCGACAGGGCTGGAAACACCATATATTTT. Its protein product is CASSFDRAGNTIYF.

This chain uses TRBV4-3 with TRBJ2-3; 9 bases map to TRBD1. Germline CDR1 is LGHNA and CDR2 is YSLEER. The junction had 4 bases not matched to a gene; V was cut back by 0 bases and J by 3 bases. The CDR3 consists of 16 residues. CDR3 DNA sequence: TGCGCCAGCAGCCAAGATCGGGGACAGGGAACAGATACGCAGTATTTT. Translation: CASSQDRGQGTDTQYF.

This sequence joins TRBV15 and TRBJ2-7; D possibly corresponds to TRBD2 (6 bases). Germline CDR1 LNHNV, CDR2 YYDKDF (reference sequence). V was trimmed by 5 bases and J by 7 bases, leaving 12 bases between them. This CDR3 contains 12 residues. The CDR3 loop is CATSGTGREQYF. In nucleotides, the CDR3 is TGTGCCACCAGCGGGACGGGGAGGGAGCAGTACTTC.

The V gene is TRBV9, the J gene TRBJ2-1; 12 positions match TRBD2. The CDR3 extends over 20 amino acids. Germline V CDR1 and CDR2: SGDLS, YYNGEE. V was clipped by 0 bases and J by 0 bases; unmatched bases: 10. CDR3 protein: CASSVAPLAGGPSSYNEQFF. The DNA for the CDR3 is TGTGCCAGCAGCGTAGCTCCGCTAGCGGGAGGGCCGAGCTCCTACAATGAGCAGTTCTTC.

The chain couples TRBV29-1 to TRBJ2-2, with 7 bases fitting TRBD2. With V trimmed by 3 bases and J by 4 bases, 5 bases remained unmatched. CDR1 is SQVTM, CDR2 ANQGSEA, per germline. The CDR3 runs 14 residues. The CDR3 DNA reads TGCAGCGTTGACGGCGGGAGAGGCACCGGGGAGCTGTTTTTT. Amino acid sequence: CSVDGGRGTGELFF.

The gene calls are TRBV7-2 and TRBJ2-7; 11 nucleotides line up with TRBD2. Looked up from germline, CDR1 is SGHTA and CDR2 is FQGNSA. CDR3 length: 15 residues. The J segment lost 3 bases and the V segment lost 5 bases, leaving 6 bases of the junction unmatched. CDR3 sequence: CASSPTSGRHYEQYF. DNA for the CDR3: TGTGCCAGCAGCCCTACTAGCGGGAGACACTACGAGCAGTACTTC.

The chain uses TRBV7-2 and TRBJ2-1, with D possibly matching TRBD1 (6 bases). Trimming stripped 0 bases from V and 10 bases from J, with 13 bases between. CDR3 size: 14 residues. CDR1 and CDR2 (germline): SGHTA, FQGNSA. The CDR3 sequence is CASSLAGATKEQFF. In DNA form, the CDR3 reads TGTGCCAGCAGCTTAGCGGGGGCTACAAAGGAGCAGTTCTTC.